Sequencing of this TCR beta chain was carried out in a study of a mutant IDH1 vaccine in newly diagnosed glioma. As for the study in general: Visit V13 took place at week 47, and visit V12 happened at week 35.

The protocol was immunoSEQ multiplex PCR, while the TCRdb copy is restricted to in-frame clones and leaves out a portion. The data contain about 58,000 clones, roughly 79% of them singletons. Comment on this clone: Its antigen is as yet unknown.

Specified time point: week 35, safety follow-up. All doses held 300 ug of mutant IDH1 20-mer peptide, with topical imiquimod. The CDR3 has 13 amino acids. Trimming stripped 1 base from V and 9 bases from J, with 13 bases between. Germline CDR1 and CDR2: SEHNR and FQNEAQ (reference sequence). The TCR originated in a middle-aged man with glioma. This chain uses TRBV7-9 with TRBJ2-7; D is possibly TRBD1 or TRBD2 (5 bases each). The source was PBMCs, collected from a glioma patient whose treatment included an IDH1 peptide vaccine. The CDR3 nucleotides are TGTGCCAGCAGCTTAGGGGCAGGGAGCCGGCAGTACTTC. Residues: CASSLGAGSRQYF.